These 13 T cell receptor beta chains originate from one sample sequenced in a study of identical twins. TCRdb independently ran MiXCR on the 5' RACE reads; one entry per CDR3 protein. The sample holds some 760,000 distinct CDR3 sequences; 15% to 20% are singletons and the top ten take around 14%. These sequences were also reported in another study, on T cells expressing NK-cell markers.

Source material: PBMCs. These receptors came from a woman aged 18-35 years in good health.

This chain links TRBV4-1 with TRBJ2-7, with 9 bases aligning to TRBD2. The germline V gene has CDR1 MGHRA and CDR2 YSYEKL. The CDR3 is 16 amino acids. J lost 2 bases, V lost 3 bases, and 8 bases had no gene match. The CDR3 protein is CASSQVMSGGTYEQYF. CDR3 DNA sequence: TGCGCCAGCAGCCAGGTTATGAGCGGGGGGACCTACGAGCAGTACTTC.

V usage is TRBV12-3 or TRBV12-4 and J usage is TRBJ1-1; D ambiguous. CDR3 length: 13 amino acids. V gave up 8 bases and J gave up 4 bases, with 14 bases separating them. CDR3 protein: CASDNASSTEAFF. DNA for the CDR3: TGTGCCAGCGATAATGCCAGTAGCACTGAAGCTTTCTTT.

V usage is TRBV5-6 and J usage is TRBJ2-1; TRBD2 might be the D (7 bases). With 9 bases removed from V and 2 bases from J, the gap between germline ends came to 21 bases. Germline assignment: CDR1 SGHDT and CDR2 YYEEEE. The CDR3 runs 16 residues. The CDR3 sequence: CAISWGAGRPYNEQFF. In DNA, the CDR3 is TGTGCCATTTCCTGGGGGGCCGGGAGGCCCTACAATGAGCAGTTCTTC.

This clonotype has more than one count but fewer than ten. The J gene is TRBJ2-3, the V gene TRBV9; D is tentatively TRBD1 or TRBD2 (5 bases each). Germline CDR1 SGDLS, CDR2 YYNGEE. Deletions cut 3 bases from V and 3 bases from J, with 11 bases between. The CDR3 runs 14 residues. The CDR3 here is CASSEYWGTDTQYF. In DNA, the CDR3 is TGTGCCAGCAGCGAGTATTGGGGGACAGATACGCAGTATTTT.

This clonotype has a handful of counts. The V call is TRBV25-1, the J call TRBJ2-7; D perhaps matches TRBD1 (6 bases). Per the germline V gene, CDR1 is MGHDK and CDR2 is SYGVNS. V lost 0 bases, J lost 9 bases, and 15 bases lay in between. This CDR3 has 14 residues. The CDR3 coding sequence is TGTGCCAGCAGTGAATACTTCTTGGGGGCGCGGCAGTACTTC. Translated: CASSEYFLGARQYF.

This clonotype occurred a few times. CDR3 nucleotides: TGCGCCAGCAGCCAAGACTTACGTAGACTAGCGGATGAGCAGTTCTTC. This gives the protein CASSQDLRRLADEQFF. This sequence joins TRBV4-3 and TRBJ2-1; TRBD2 agrees at 9 bases. V dropped 0 bases and J dropped 8; count of bases not matched to a gene: 8. The CDR3 length is 16 residues. Germline V gives CDR1 LGHNA, CDR2 YSLEER.

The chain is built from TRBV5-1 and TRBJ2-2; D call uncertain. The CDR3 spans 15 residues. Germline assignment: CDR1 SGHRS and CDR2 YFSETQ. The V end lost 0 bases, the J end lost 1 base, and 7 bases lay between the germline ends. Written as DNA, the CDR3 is TGCGCCAGCAGCTTGGCCACTATGAACACCGGGGAGCTGTTTTTT. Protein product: CASSLATMNTGELFF.

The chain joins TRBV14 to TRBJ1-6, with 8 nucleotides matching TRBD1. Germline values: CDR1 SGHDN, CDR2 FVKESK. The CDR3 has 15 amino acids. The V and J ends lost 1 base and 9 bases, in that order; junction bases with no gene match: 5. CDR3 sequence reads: CASSQGQGFVSPLHF. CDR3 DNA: TGTGCCAGCAGCCAAGGACAGGGGTTCGTTTCACCCCTCCACTTT.

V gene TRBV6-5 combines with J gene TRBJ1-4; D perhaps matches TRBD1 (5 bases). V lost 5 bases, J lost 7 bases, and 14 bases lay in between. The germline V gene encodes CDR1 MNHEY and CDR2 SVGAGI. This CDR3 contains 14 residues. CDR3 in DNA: TGTGCCAGCAGTCATCGACAAGGGACTGAAAAACTGTTTTTT. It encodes CASSHRQGTEKLFF.

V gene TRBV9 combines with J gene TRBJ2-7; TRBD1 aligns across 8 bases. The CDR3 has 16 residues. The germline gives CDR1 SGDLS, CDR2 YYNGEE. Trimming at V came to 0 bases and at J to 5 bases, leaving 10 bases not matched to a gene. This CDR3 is CASSVATGGAGDEQYF. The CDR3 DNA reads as TGTGCCAGCAGCGTAGCTACAGGGGGTGCTGGGGACGAGCAGTACTTC.

Here the CDR3 DNA reads TGTGCCAGCAGCATGACAGAAACCGACAATGAGCAGTTCTTC. Protein: CASSMTETDNEQFF. This chain uses TRBV7-3 with TRBJ2-1; tentatively, D is TRBD1 (5 bases). The CDR3 contains 14 residues. Germline loops: CDR1 SGHTA, CDR2 FQGTGA. V lost 5 bases and J lost 5, with 13 bases in between.

The CDR3, as DNA: TGTGCCAGCAGCGGCGGGACGTCTAGAACTTATACGCAGTATTTT. It yields the protein CASSGGTSRTYTQYF. The chain recombines TRBV13 with TRBJ2-3; tentative D call: TRBD2 (6 bases). In germline, CDR1 is PRHDT, CDR2 FYEKMQ (reference sequence). CDR3 length: 15 residues. Trimming stripped 5 bases from V and 7 bases from J, with 19 bases between.

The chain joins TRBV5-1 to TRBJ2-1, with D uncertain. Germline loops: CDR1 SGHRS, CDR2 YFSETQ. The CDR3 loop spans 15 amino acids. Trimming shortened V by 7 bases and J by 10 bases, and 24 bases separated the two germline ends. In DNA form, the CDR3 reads TGCGCCAGCGCGGCGGAGATTTATACAATTGGGGAGCAGTTCTTC. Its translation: CASAAEIYTIGEQFF.